This T cell receptor (beta chain) was found in a study of regulatory T cells in long-lasting Graves disease. As to this clonotype: Its antigen is currently unknown.

Arm-PCR with iRepertoire HTBI primers amplified the CDR3 regions for these TCR beta libraries. Authors' data handling: Among the samples, 50 to 80 TRBV and around 15 TRBJ segments were identified. A single record per CDR3 protein comes from TCRdb applying MiXCR to the multiplex PCR reads. TCRdb, rather than the study authors, made the V and J calls. The sample shows about 310,000 distinct CDR3 sequences, 22% of them seen only once. In germline, CDR1 is SEHNR, CDR2 FQNEAQ (reference sequence). The CDR3 contains 15 residues. V was clipped by 5 bases and J by 5 bases; unmatched bases: 10. Findings and caveats of the study: Under persistent disease, TRBV28, TRBJ1-2 and TRBJ2-5 were used preferentially.

Noted time point: persistent/refractory GD, antithyroid drugs over 5 years with positive TRAb. The TCR library used RNA extracted from PBMCs. The material sequenced was peripheral blood mononuclear cells (PBMCs), taken when the disease was refractory, from a patient treated with antithyroid drugs. This clonotype originated in a female donor with Graves disease. The rearrangement joins TRBV7-9 to TRBJ2-5, with 8 bases matching TRBD2. The CDR3 reads CASSPRTGGVETQYF. The CDR3 DNA is TGTGCCAGCAGCCCCCGGACGGGGGGGGTGGAGACCCAGTACTTC.